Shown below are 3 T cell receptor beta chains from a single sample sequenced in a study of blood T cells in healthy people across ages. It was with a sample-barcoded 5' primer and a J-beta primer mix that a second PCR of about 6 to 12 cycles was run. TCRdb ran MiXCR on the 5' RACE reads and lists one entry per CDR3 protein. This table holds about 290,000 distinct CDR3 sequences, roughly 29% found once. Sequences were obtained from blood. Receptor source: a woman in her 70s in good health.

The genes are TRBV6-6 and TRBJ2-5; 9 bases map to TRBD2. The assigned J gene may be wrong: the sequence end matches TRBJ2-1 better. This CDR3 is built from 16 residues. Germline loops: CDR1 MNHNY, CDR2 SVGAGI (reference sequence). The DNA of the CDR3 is TGTGCCAGCACCCTAAGGGGGACTAGCTCGGTCACGAAGCAGTTCTTC. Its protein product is CASTLRGTSSVTKQFF.

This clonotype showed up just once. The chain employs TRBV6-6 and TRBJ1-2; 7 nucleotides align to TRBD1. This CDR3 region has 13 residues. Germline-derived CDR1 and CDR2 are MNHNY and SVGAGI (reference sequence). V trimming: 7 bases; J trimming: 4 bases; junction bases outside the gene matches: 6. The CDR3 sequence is CASKTGTAYGYTF. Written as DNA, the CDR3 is TGTGCCAGCAAAACCGGGACAGCCTATGGCTACACCTTC.

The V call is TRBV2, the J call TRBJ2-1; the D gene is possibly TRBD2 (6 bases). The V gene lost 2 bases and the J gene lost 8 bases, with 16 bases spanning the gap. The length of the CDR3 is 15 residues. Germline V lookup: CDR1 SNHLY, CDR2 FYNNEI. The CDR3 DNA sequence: TGTGCCAGCAGTGAAAGGCCTAGCGTTGGGGATGAGCAGTTCTTC. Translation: CASSERPSVGDEQFF.